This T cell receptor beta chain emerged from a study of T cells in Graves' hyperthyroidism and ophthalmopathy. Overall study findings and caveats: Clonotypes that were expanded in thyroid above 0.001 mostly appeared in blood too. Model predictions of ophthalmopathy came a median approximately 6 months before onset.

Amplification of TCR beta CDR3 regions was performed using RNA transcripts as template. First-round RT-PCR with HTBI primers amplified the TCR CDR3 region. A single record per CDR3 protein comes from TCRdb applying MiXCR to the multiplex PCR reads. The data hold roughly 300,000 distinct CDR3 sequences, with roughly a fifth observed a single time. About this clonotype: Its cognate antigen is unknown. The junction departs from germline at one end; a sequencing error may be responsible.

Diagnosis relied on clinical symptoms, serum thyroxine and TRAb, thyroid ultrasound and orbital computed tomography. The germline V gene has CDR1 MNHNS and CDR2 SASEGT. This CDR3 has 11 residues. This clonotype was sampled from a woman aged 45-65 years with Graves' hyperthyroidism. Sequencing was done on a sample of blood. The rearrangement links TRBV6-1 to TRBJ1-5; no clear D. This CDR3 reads CASREGSSQHF. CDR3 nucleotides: TGTGCCAGCAGAGAAGGATCTTCGCAGCATTTT.